These T cell receptor beta chains were read from a single sample in a study of cytomegalovirus exposure and HLA in healthy donors. Method: immunoSEQ multiplex PCR; TCRdb's copy keeps in-frame clones and lacks some. The sample gives some 180,000 clones, approximately 70% of which show up once; 1.5% to 2% is in the top ten. Sequenced input: PBMCs. These receptors all stem from a woman in her twenties or thirties in good health and CMV-seronegative. CDR3s include the opening cysteine and the closing phenylalanine or tryptophan. The order of the fields is clone size, V gene, D gene, J gene, CDR3 DNA, CDR3 protein. A D gene is named only where the DNA matches it firmly. Part of the rows lack a size; the others show once, few, many or a class for expanded clones.

clone size: .
V gene: TRBV15
D gene: TRBD2
J gene: TRBJ2-1
CDR3 DNA: TGTGCCACCAGGTACGTAGCGGGAGCGGGAGAGCAGTTCTTC
CDR3 protein: CATRYVAGAGEQFF

clone size: .
V gene: TRBV19
D gene: TRBD1
J gene: TRBJ2-7
CDR3 DNA: TGTGCCAGTAGTCCTGGGACAGGGGGCTCCTACGAGCAGTACTTC
CDR3 protein: CASSPGTGGSYEQYF

clone size: .
V gene: TRBV11-2
D gene: TRBD2
J gene: TRBJ2-7
CDR3 DNA: TGTGCCAGCAGCGCGGTGATGGGGGGGTACGAGCAGTACTTC
CDR3 protein: CASSAVMGGYEQYF

clone size: .
V gene: TRBV18
D gene: .
J gene: TRBJ1-2
CDR3 DNA: TGTGCCAGCTCATCCTCGGAGCTCGGCTATGGCTACACCTTC
CDR3 protein: CASSSSELGYGYTF

clone size: once
V gene: TRBV7-9
D gene: .
J gene: TRBJ1-2
CDR3 DNA: TGTGCCAGCAGCTTTACGGAGAACTATGGCTACACCTTC
CDR3 protein: CASSFTENYGYTF

clone size: few
V gene: TRBV29-1
D gene: .
J gene: TRBJ1-4
CDR3 DNA: TGCAGCGCAGGGGATGAAAAACTGTTTTTT
CDR3 protein: CSAGDEKLFF

clone size: .
V gene: TRBV2
D gene: .
J gene: TRBJ2-7
CDR3 DNA: TGTGCCAGCAGTGGGCTTGGGCTAACCCCCTACGAGCAGTACTTC
CDR3 protein: CASSGLGLTPYEQYF

clone size: few
V gene: TRBV7-2
D gene: TRBD1
J gene: TRBJ2-3
CDR3 DNA: TGTGCCAGCAGTCTGAAGGGACAGGGGGTTTGGGCAGATACGCAGTATTTT
CDR3 protein: CASSLKGQGVWADTQYF

clone size: .
V gene: TRBV30
D gene: TRBD2
J gene: TRBJ2-1
CDR3 DNA: TGTGCCTGGAGTCCACTAGGGAGGGGTAACTCCTACAATGAGCAGTTCTTC
CDR3 protein: CAWSPLGRGNSYNEQFF

clone size: .
V gene: TRBV4-1
D gene: TRBD1
J gene: TRBJ1-4
CDR3 DNA: TGCGCCAGCAGCCAAGATCAGCGTCGGACAGGGTATGAAAAACTGTTTTTT
CDR3 protein: CASSQDQRRTGYEKLFF

clone size: few
V gene: TRBV19
D gene: TRBD1
J gene: TRBJ1-3
CDR3 DNA: TGTGCCAGTAGTATCTACAGGGGCCATGGAAACACCATATATTTT
CDR3 protein: CASSIYRGHGNTIYF

clone size: .
V gene: TRBV30
D gene: .
J gene: TRBJ1-1
CDR3 DNA: TGTGCCTGGACCGGGGAGCGAATTCGTACTGAAGCTTTCTTT
CDR3 protein: CAWTGERIRTEAFF

clone size: .
V gene: TRBV5-4
D gene: .
J gene: TRBJ1-1
CDR3 DNA: TGTGCCAGCAGCCTAATCGGACAGAGCGTAGCTTTCTTT
CDR3 protein: CASSLIGQSVAFF

clone size: .
V gene: TRBV5-1
D gene: .
J gene: TRBJ2-4
CDR3 DNA: TGCGCCAGCAGCCTGGGAGGGGGAATGGACATTCAGTACTTC
CDR3 protein: CASSLGGGMDIQYF

clone size: .
V gene: TRBV5-4
D gene: TRBD1
J gene: TRBJ1-1
CDR3 DNA: TGTGCCAGCACCCGGGACAGATTATACACTGAAGCTTTCTTT
CDR3 protein: CASTRDRLYTEAFF

clone size: once
V gene: TRBV11-2
D gene: .
J gene: TRBJ2-6
CDR3 DNA: TGTGCCAGCAGCCGGTCTCGGGGGGCCAACGTCCTGACTTTC
CDR3 protein: CASSRSRGANVLTF

clone size: few
V gene: TRBV2
D gene: .
J gene: TRBJ1-5
CDR3 DNA: TGTGCCAGCAGTGAATGGACAGAGGTCAATCAGCCCCAGCATTTT
CDR3 protein: CASSEWTEVNQPQHF

clone size: few
V gene: TRBV11-2
D gene: .
J gene: TRBJ1-6
CDR3 DNA: TGTGCCAGCAGCTTACGGGGGGGAAATTCACCCCTCCACTTT
CDR3 protein: CASSLRGGNSPLHF

clone size: .
V gene: TRBV11-3
D gene: .
J gene: TRBJ1-1
CDR3 DNA: TGTGCCAGCAGTTCGGGTGGCACTGAAGCTTTCTTT
CDR3 protein: CASSSGGTEAFF